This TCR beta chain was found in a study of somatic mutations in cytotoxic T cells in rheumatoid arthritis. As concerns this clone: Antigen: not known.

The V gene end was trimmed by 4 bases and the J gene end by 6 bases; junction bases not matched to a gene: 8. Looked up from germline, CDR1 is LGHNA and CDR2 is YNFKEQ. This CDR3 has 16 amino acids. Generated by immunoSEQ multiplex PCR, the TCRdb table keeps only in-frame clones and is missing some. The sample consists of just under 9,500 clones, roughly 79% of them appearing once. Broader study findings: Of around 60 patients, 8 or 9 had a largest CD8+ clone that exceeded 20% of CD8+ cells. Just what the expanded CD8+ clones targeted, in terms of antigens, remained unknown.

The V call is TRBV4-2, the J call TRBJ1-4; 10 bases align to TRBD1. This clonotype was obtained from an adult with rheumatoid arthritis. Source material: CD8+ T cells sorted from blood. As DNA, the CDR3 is TGTGCCAGCAGCCCGTCGACAGGGGGCGCGCATGAAAAACTGTTTTTT. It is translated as CASSPSTGGAHEKLFF.